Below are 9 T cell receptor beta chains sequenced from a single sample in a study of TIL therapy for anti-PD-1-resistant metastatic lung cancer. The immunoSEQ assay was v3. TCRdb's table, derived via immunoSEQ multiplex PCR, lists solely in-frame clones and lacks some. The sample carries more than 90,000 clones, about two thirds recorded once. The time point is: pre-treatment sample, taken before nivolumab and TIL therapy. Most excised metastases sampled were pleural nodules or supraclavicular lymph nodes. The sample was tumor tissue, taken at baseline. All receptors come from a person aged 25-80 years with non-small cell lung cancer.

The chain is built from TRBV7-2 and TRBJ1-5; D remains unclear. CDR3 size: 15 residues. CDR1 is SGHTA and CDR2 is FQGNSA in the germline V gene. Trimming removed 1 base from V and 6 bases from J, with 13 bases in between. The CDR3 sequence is CASSLEPGPRQPQHF. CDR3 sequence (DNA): TGTGCCAGCAGCTTAGAGCCAGGCCCACGTCAGCCCCAGCATTTT. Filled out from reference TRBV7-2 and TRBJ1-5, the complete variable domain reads GAGVSQSPSNKVTEKGKDVELRCDPISGHTALYWYRQSLGQGLEFLIYFQGNSAPDKSGLPSDRFSAERTGGSVSTLTIQRTQQEDSAVYLCASSLEPGPRQPQHFGDGTRLSIL.

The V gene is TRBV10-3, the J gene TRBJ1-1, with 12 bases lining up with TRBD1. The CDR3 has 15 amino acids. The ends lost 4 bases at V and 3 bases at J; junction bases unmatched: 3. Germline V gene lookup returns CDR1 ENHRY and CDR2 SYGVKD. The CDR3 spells CAISGDRGLHTEAFF. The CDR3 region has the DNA TGTGCCATCAGTGGGGACAGGGGGCTCCACACTGAAGCTTTCTTT.

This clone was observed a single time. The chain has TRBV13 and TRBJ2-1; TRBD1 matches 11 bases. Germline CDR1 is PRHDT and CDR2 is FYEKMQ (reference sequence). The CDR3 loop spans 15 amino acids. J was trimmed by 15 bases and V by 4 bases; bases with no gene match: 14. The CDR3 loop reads CASSSARTGGGRWFF. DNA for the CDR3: TGTGCCAGCAGCTCAGCTAGGACAGGGGGCGGCAGGTGGTTCTTC.

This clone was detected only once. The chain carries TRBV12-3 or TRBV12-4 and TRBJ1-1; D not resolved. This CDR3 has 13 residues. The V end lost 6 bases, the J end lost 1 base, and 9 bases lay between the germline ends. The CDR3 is CASSQYTNTEAFF. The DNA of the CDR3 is TGTGCCAGCAGCCAGTACACGAACACTGAAGCTTTCTTT.

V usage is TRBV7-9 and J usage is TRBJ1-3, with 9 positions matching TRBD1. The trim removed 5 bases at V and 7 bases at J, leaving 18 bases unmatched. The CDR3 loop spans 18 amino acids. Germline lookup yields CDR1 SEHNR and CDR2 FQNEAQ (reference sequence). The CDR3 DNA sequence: TGTGCCAGCAGCCCAAATCCCGGGACAGGGTCGGAAAGGAACACCATATATTTT. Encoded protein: CASSPNPGTGSERNTIYF.

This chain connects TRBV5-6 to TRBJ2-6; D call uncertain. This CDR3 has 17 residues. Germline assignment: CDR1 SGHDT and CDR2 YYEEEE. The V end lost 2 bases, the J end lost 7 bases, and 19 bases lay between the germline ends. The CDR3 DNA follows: TGTGCCAGCAGCTTATGGAAGATCTACCCATCCGCCAACGTCCTGACTTTC. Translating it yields CASSLWKIYPSANVLTF.

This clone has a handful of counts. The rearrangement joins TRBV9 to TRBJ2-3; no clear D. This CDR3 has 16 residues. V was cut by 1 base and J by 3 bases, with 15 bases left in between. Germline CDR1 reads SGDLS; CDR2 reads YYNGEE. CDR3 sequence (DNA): TGTGCCAGCAGCGTATTTAGTCTCGCTAGAACAGATACGCAGTATTTT. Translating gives CASSVFSLARTDTQYF.

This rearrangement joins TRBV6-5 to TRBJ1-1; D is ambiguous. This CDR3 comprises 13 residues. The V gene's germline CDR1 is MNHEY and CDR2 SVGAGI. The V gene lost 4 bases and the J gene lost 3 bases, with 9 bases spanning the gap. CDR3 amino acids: CASSWKFHTEAFF. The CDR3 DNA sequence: TGTGCCAGCAGTTGGAAGTTTCACACTGAAGCTTTCTTT.

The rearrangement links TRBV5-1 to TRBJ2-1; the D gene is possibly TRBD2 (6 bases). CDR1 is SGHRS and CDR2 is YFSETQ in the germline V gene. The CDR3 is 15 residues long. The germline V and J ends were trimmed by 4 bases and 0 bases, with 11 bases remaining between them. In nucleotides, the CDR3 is TGCGCCAGCAGCCGCGCGGGGACCTCCTACAATGAGCAGTTCTTC. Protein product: CASSRAGTSYNEQFF.